These T cell receptor beta chains were read from a single sample in a study of PD-1 blockade in classical Hodgkin lymphoma. The method was immunoSEQ multiplex PCR; TCRdb's version includes in-frame clones alone and lacks a portion of them. The sample lists about 94,000 clones; 80% to 90% were seen once. The input for sequencing was peripheral blood mononuclear cells (PBMCs), taken before the second cycle of nivolumab. Receptors were obtained from a human donor with classical Hodgkin lymphoma. The CDR3 runs from the conserved cysteine through the conserved F or W. A D gene is named only where the DNA matches it firmly. Size tells how often a clone was seen (once, few, many) or the class of an expanded clone, and some rows leave it out.

>NA|TRBV5-1|TRBJ2-5|NA
TGCGCCAGCAGCGTAGCAGGGGCTGAGGAGACCCAGTACTTC
CASSVAGAEETQYF
>NA|TRBV29-1|TRBJ2-1|NA
TGCAGCGACCGGGGTGGTAGCAGAAATGAGCAGTTCTTC
CSDRGGSRNEQFF
>TRBD1|TRBV28|TRBJ1-5|NA
TGTGCCAGCAGTTCCGCCCCTTGGACAGGAAATCAGCCCCAGCATTTT
CASSSAPWTGNQPQHF
>NA|TRBV20-1|TRBJ2-3|few
TGCAGTGCTAGTTCCGGTACGCAGTATTTT
CSASSGTQYF
>NA|TRBV5-1|TRBJ2-5|once
TGCGCCAGCAGCTTGGATTCGCAGACCCAGTACTTC
CASSLDSQTQYF
>TRBD1|TRBV6-1|TRBJ2-6|NA
TGTGCCAGCAGTGGACAGGGTACTGGGGCCAACGTCCTGACTTTC
CASSGQGTGANVLTF
>TRBD1|TRBV6-1|TRBJ2-4|NA
TGTGCCAGCAGTGAAGACAGGGGGCCCCAGTACTTC
CASSEDRGPQYF
>NA|TRBV2|TRBJ2-3|NA
TGTGCCAGCCATCAGATCGGGAGCATCCATAGCACAGATACGCAGTATTTT
CASHQIGSIHSTDTQYF
>NA|TRBV30|TRBJ1-1|NA
TGTGCCTGGAGTGTCAGGCTACTGGCTGACGCCTTTACGAACACTGAAGCTTTCTTT
CAWSVRLLADAFTNTEAFF
>TRBD2|TRBV6-1|TRBJ2-2|NA
TGTGCCAGCGGGGGGGGACTCGCGAACACCGGGGAGCTGTTTTTT
CASGGGLANTGELFF
>TRBD1|TRBV28|TRBJ2-7|NA
TGTGCCAGCAGAGCCCCGGGACAGGGATCCTACGAGCAGTACTTC
CASRAPGQGSYEQYF
>NA|TRBV4-1|TRBJ2-2|NA
TGCGCCAGCAGCTTCCAGGGGTCGGGGACCGGGGAGCTGTTTTTT
CASSFQGSGTGELFF
>NA|TRBV5-1|TRBJ2-3|NA
TGCGCCAGCAGCCCCGTACAGGGAAACACAGATACGCAGTATTTT
CASSPVQGNTDTQYF
>TRBD2|TRBV28|TRBJ2-1|NA
TGTGCCAGCAGTTTTTCAACGGGGGGTTACAATGAGCAGTTCTTC
CASSFSTGGYNEQFF
>NA|TRBV11-2|TRBJ2-7|NA
TGTGCCAGCAGCTTAGGCCCAGGGATCAGCTCCTACGAGCAGTACTTC
CASSLGPGISSYEQYF
>NA|TRBV7-9|TRBJ1-5|NA
TGTGCCAGCAGCTTAGATGGAGTTGAACAGCCCCAGCATTTT
CASSLDGVEQPQHF
>TRBD1|TRBV7-9|TRBJ1-3|NA
TGTGCCAGCAGCTTGGGACAGGGGACTGGAAACACCATATATTTT
CASSLGQGTGNTIYF
>TRBD2|TRBV10-3|TRBJ2-2|NA
TGTGCCATCAGTGAGACGACTAGCGGGGGGCGGAACACCGGGGAGCTGTTTTTT
CAISETTSGGRNTGELFF
>NA|TRBV4-1|TRBJ2-1|NA
TGCGCCAGCTCCGGGGACCTGGGAGTCGATGAGCAGTTCTTC
CASSGDLGVDEQFF
>NA|TRBV5-4|TRBJ2-7|NA
TGTGCCAGCAGCTTGGTGGGCAGCCAGTTAAGCTACGAGCAGTACTTC
CASSLVGSQLSYEQYF
>NA|TRBV2|TRBJ2-1|NA
TGTGCCAGCAGTGAAGGCCCAAGCTCCTACAATGAGCAGTTCTTC
CASSEGPSSYNEQFF
>NA|TRBV15|TRBJ2-1|NA
TGTGCCACCCGGATATCCCCTTCGCTCTACAATGAGCAGTTCTTC
CATRISPSLYNEQFF
>TRBD1|TRBV2|TRBJ1-4|NA
TGTGCCAGCAAAAGAGGGGGCCTAGCATGGGAAAAACTGTTTTTT
CASKRGGLAWEKLFF
>NA|TRBV5-5|TRBJ1-2|NA
TGTGCCAGCAGACCCGTCGTGGAGCCCAGGGGCTATGGCTACACCTTC
CASRPVVEPRGYGYTF
>TRBD1|TRBV5-1|TRBJ1-2|NA
TGCGCCAGCAGCTTGTCAGGGGGAGCTAACTATGGCTACACCTTC
CASSLSGGANYGYTF
>NA|TRBV4-1|TRBJ2-1|NA
TGCGCCAGCAGCCACTCCACAGTGAGCTCCTACAATGAGCAGTTCTTC
CASSHSTVSSYNEQFF
>NA|TRBV5-1|TRBJ1-1|NA
TGCGCCAGCAGCTTGCGGGGGGGACTCGTGAACACTGAAGCTTTCTTT
CASSLRGGLVNTEAFF
>TRBD1|TRBV10-2|TRBJ2-2|NA
TGCGCCAGCAGATCGCGGACAGGGCGTGGGGCCGGGGAGCTGTTTTTT
CASRSRTGRGAGELFF
>NA|TRBV5-6|TRBJ2-1|once
TGTGCCAGCAGCTTGTTGGAGGGACCAGAGCAGTTCTTC
CASSLLEGPEQFF
>NA|TRBV7-9|TRBJ1-4|NA
TGTGCCAGCAGCTTGTCCGGTGGACAATCTAATGAAAAACTGTTTTTT
CASSLSGGQSNEKLFF
>TRBD2|TRBV2|TRBJ2-7|NA
TGTGCCAGCAATGGACTAGCGGGAAAGAGCTCCTACGAGCAGTACTTC
CASNGLAGKSSYEQYF
>TRBD2|TRBV5-1|TRBJ2-2|NA
TGCGCCAGCTACAAGGGCGGGAGTAGTACCGGGGAGCTGTTTTTT
CASYKGGSSTGELFF
>TRBD2|TRBV10-2|TRBJ2-7|NA
TGCGCCAGCAGTGGAAGTCCGGGACTAGCGGGGCCAAGCTCCTACGAGCAGTACTTC
CASSGSPGLAGPSSYEQYF
>TRBD1|TRBV10-2|TRBJ1-1|many
TGCGCCAGCAGTGACAGGGGGAGGAACACTGAAGCTTTCTTT
CASSDRGRNTEAFF
>TRBD2|TRBV27|TRBJ2-7|NA
TGTGCCAGCAGCCCAAGGCTAGCGGCCACCTCCTACGAGCAGTACTTC
CASSPRLAATSYEQYF